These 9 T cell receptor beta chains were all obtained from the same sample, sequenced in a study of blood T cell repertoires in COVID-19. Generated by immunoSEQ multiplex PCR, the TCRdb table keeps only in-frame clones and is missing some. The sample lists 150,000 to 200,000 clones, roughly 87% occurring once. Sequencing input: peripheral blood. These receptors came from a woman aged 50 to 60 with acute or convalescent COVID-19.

The CDR3 DNA follows: TGTGCCAGCTCACCACCGATCCGGGGCCAAGAGACCCAGTACTTC. Its protein is CASSPPIRGQETQYF. The rearrangement links TRBV18 to TRBJ2-5; possibly TRBD2 for D (5 bases). The V end lost 0 bases, the J end lost 1 base, and 9 bases lay between the germline ends. The germline V gene encodes CDR1 KGHSH and CDR2 LQKENI. This CDR3 region has 15 residues.

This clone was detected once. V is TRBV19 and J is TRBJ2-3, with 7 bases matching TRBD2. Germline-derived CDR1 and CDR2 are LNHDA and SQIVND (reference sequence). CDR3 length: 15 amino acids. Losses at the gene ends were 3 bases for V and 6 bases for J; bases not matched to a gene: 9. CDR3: CASSIQRGSADTQYF. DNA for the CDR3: TGTGCCAGTAGTATCCAGCGGGGATCCGCGGATACGCAGTATTTT.

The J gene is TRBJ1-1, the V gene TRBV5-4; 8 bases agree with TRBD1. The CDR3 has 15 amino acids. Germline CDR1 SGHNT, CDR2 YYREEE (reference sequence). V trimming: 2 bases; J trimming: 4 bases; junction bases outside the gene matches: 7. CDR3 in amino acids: CASSFGTGGFTEAFF. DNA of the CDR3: TGTGCCAGCAGCTTTGGTACAGGGGGGTTCACTGAAGCTTTCTTT. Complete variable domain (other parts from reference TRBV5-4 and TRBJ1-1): ETGVTQSPTHLIKTRGQQVTLRCSSQSGHNTVSWYQQALGQGPQFIFQYYREEENGRGNFPPRFSGLQFPNYSSELNVNALELDDSALYLCASSFGTGGFTEAFFGQGTRLTVV.

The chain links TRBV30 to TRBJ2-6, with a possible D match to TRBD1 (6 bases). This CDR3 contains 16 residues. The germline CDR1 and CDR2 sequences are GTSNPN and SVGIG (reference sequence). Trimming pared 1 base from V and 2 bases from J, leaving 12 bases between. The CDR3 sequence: CAWSGQDVTGANVLTF. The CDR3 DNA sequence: TGTGCCTGGAGTGGACAGGATGTTACTGGGGCCAACGTCCTGACTTTC.

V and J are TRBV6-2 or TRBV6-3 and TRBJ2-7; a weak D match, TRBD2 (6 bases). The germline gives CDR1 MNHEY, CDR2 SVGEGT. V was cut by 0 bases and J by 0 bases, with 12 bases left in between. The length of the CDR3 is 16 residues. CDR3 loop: CASSYSTAGSSYEQYF. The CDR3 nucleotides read TGTGCCAGCAGTTACTCGACGGCGGGGAGCTCCTACGAGCAGTACTTC.

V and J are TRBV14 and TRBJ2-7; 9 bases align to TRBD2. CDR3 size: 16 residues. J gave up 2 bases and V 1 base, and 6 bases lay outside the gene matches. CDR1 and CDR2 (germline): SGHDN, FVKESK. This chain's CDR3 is CASSQVTGLAAYEQYF. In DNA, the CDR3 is TGTGCCAGCAGCCAAGTCACGGGACTAGCCGCCTACGAGCAGTACTTC.

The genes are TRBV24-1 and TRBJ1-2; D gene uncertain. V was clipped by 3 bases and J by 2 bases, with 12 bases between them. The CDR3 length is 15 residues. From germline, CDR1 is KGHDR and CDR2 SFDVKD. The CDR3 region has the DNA TGTGCCACCAGTGATCCCACCGGAGGGAACTATGGCTACACCTTC. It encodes CATSDPTGGNYGYTF.

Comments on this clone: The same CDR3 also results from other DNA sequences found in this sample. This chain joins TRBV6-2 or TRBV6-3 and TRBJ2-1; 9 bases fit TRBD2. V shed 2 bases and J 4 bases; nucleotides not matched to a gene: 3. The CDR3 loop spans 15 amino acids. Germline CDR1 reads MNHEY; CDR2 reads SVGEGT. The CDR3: CASSYTGLAYNEQFF. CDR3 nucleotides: TGTGCCAGCAGTTACACGGGACTAGCATACAATGAGCAGTTCTTC.

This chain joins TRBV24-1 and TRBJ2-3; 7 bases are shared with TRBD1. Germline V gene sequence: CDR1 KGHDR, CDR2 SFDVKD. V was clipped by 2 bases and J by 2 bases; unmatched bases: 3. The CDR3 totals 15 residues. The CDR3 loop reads CATSDSRGPTDTQYF. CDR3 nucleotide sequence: TGTGCCACCAGTGATTCAAGGGGGCCCACAGATACGCAGTATTTT.